The rows below give T cell receptor beta chains drawn from one sample of a study of cytomegalovirus exposure and HLA in healthy donors. The assay was immunoSEQ multiplex PCR, and TCRdb's table has in-frame clones only and misses some. The repertoire consists of over 100,000 clones, with approximately 70% occurring once and the leading ten covering about 9%. Specimen: PBMCs. The source is a young man in good health and CMV-seropositive. CDR3s include the opening cysteine and the closing phenylalanine or tryptophan. Fields, in order: clone size, D gene, V gene, J gene, CDR3 DNA, CDR3 protein. The D gene is left open where the match is weak. Expanded clones get a size class; other rows say once, few or many, or leave the size out.

.	.	TRBV27	TRBJ1-1	TGTGCCAGCAGTTTATTAAGGTGGGGGCAACCCAACACTGAAGCTTTCTTT	CASSLLRWGQPNTEAFF
.	.	TRBV28	TRBJ2-7	TGTGCCAGCAGTTTGACAGGTATTCCGGAGCAGTACTTC	CASSLTGIPEQYF
.	.	TRBV2	TRBJ1-1	TGTGCCAGCAGGGGGCGGGGGGGAGCTTTCTTT	CASRGRGGAFF
.	TRBD2	TRBV9	TRBJ2-1	TGTGCCAGCAGCTCCAACGGACTAGTGTTGAGCGATGAGCAGTTCTTC	CASSSNGLVLSDEQFF
.	TRBD1	TRBV4-3	TRBJ1-3	TGCGCCAGCAGCCGCGACAGGGGTGCTGGAAACACCATATATTTT	CASSRDRGAGNTIYF
.	.	TRBV28	TRBJ1-2	TGTGCCAGCAGCCCTAGGCTAGGGGTTAACTATGGCTACACCTTC	CASSPRLGVNYGYTF
.	TRBD1	TRBV9	TRBJ1-5	TGTGCCAGCAGCATCGGGACAGGGGGCCAGCCCCAGCATTTT	CASSIGTGGQPQHF
few	TRBD1	TRBV5-6	TRBJ2-7	TGTGCCAGCAGCTTGTTGCAGGGGGCCCCCTCCTACGAGCAGTACTTC	CASSLLQGAPSYEQYF
.	.	TRBV9	TRBJ2-5	TGTGCCAGCAGCGTGCCCTCAGGACAAGAGACCCAGTACTTC	CASSVPSGQETQYF
.	TRBD1	TRBV7-8	TRBJ1-5	TGTGCCAGCAGCTCGGAGATCGACAGGGGAATTAATCAGCCCCAGCATTTT	CASSSEIDRGINQPQHF
.	.	TRBV30	TRBJ1-2	TGTGCCTGGGGCGGGACCTATGGCTACACCTTC	CAWGGTYGYTF
.	.	TRBV9	TRBJ2-7	TGTGCCAGCAGCGTAGATGGAGGGCACGAGCAGTACTTC	CASSVDGGHEQYF
once	.	TRBV10-1	TRBJ2-2	TGCGCCAGCAGTGGGTCGGAGTATTACACCGGGGAGCTGTTTTTT	CASSGSEYYTGELFF
.	.	TRBV7-6	TRBJ1-4	TGTGCCAGTAGCTTCCAACCACTAAAACAGGGTTCTAATGAAAAACTGTTTTTT	CASSFQPLKQGSNEKLFF
few	TRBD1	TRBV25-1	TRBJ2-6	TGTGCCAGCGGTAGACAGGGGACTGGGGCCAACGTCCTGACTTTC	CASGRQGTGANVLTF
.	.	TRBV12-2	TRBJ2-1	TGTGCAAGTCGCTTAGCGCCGGTCTTTGGTGATGAGCAGTTCTTC	CASRLAPVFGDEQFF
few	TRBD2	TRBV5-1	TRBJ2-3	TGCGCCAGCAGCTTACTAGCGGGGGATACGCAGTATTTT	CASSLLAGDTQYF
.	TRBD2	TRBV15	TRBJ2-1	TGTGCCACCAGCAGAGAGGGTCCGGTTGGGACTAGCGTACATGAGCAGTTCTTC	CATSREGPVGTSVHEQFF
.	TRBD2	TRBV4-3	TRBJ2-1	TGCGCCAGCAGCCCCGTCATGGGACTAGCGAACAGCAAGCAGTTCTTC	CASSPVMGLANSKQFF
.	.	TRBV5-1	TRBJ2-3	TGCGCCAGCAGCTTCGGGACTAGCACAGATACGCAGTATTTT	CASSFGTSTDTQYF
.	.	TRBV28	TRBJ1-4	TGTGCCAGCAGTTTATTGTCGGGGAAGTACGGTGAAAAACTGTTTTTT	CASSLLSGKYGEKLFF
.	TRBD1	TRBV5-1	TRBJ2-2	TGCGCCAGCAGCTCACAACGGGACAGGAACACCGGGGAGCTGTTTTTT	CASSSQRDRNTGELFF
.	TRBD1	TRBV19	TRBJ1-2	TGTGCCAGTAGTCTTACGACAGGGGATGGCTATGGCTACACCTTC	CASSLTTGDGYGYTF
few	.	TRBV5-6	TRBJ1-2	TGTGCCAGCAGCTTCGGGGGGGAGGATGGCTACACCTTC	CASSFGGEDGYTF
.	.	TRBV19	TRBJ1-2	TGTGCCAGTAGGTCGGGGGATGGCTACACCTTC	CASRSGDGYTF
.	.	TRBV28	TRBJ2-5	TGTGCCAGCAGTTTAGGGGAGCGGGAGACCCAGTACTTC	CASSLGERETQYF
once	TRBD1	TRBV4-1	TRBJ1-1	TGCGCCAGCAGCCAACTGACAGGGCCCAATGAAGCTTTCTTT	CASSQLTGPNEAFF
.	.	TRBV11-2	TRBJ2-5	TGTGCCAGCAGCACATCATGGGGGGACTTGCAAGAGACCCAGTACTTC	CASSTSWGDLQETQYF
.	TRBD2	TRBV4-1	TRBJ2-1	TGCGCCAGCAGCCGAATCCTTCTAGCGGGTGCCTACAATGAGCAGTTCTTC	CASSRILLAGAYNEQFF
.	.	TRBV10-2	TRBJ2-7	TGCGCCAGCAGTGAGTCGCTTGGGGGGGCGGTGGGGGCCTACGAGCAGTACTTC	CASSESLGGAVGAYEQYF
.	TRBD1	TRBV30	TRBJ1-1	TGTGCCCTCATCCCGAGCAGGGGGATGAACACTGAAGCTTTCTTT	CALIPSRGMNTEAFF
.	.	TRBV5-1	TRBJ2-1	TGCGCCAGCAGCTTGGACGGTAGCAATGAGCAGTTCTTC	CASSLDGSNEQFF